The source of this TCR beta chain is a study of shared clonotypes between healthy human individuals. Points from the study as a whole: When naive CD4 clonotypes were compared across a few donors, about 5% were shared. Expectations were that clonotype sharing among donors would be affected by sequencing depth.

Per the germline V gene, CDR1 is MDHEN and CDR2 is SYDVKM. V shed 5 bases and J 14 bases; nucleotides not matched to a gene: 12. This CDR3 contains 14 residues. As regards this clone: Its specificity is unknown.

Using immunoSEQ multiplex PCR, the repertoire was profiled, and TCRdb retains in-frame clones only, with some absent. This sample yields about 2.3 million clones, of which roughly 92% are seen a single time; 0.3% to 0.4% belongs to the top ten. The rearrangement joins TRBV28 to TRBJ1-6; 7 nucleotides align to TRBD1. The TCR comes from a man between 18 and 29 years old in good health. Some clones in this sample may be carry-over from other donors' samples. Material: naive CD4+ T cells from PBMCs. The subset here: CD45RA+ positively selected. The CDR3 loop is CASSPGQRSMALHF. The CDR3 bases are TGTGCCAGCAGTCCGGGACAGCGTTCTATGGCCCTCCACTTT.